In this sample, the clone carrying this T cell receptor beta chain turned up a few times. TCRdb processed the 5' RACE reads anew with MiXCR; each CDR3 protein has one entry. The sample includes roughly 64,000 distinct CDR3 sequences, roughly 23% of them seen just once. The CDR3 extends over 12 amino acids. Germline loops: CDR1 MNHNY, CDR2 SVGAGI (reference sequence). The V and J ends lost 0 bases and 8 bases respectively, with 4 bases between them. The chain joins TRBV6-6 to TRBJ2-2; D unresolved. The TCR was taken from a female donor with breast cancer. The sequencing sample was made of memory CD4+ T cells sorted from a lymph node. Sample subset: memory CD4+ T cells, CD4+CD45RO+CD25-. CDR3 residues: CASSYSMGELFF. The CDR3 DNA follows: TGTGCCAGCAGTTACTCTATGGGGGAGCTGTTTTTT.